The 14 T cell receptor beta chains below were found in one sample sequenced in a study of T cells expressing NK-cell markers. TCRdb reworked the 5' RACE reads into one entry per CDR3 protein, no DNA. The sample's table shows some 390,000 distinct CDR3 sequences. Material for sequencing was blood T cells: a sorted CD56 or NKG2C T cell subset, CD4+ or CD8+ T cells, or bulk PBMC T cells (not recorded which). These receptors all stem from a woman aged 45-59 years in good health.

The chain carries TRBV5-1 and TRBJ2-1; as DNA is missing, the TRBD2 call by TCRdb cannot be tested. CDR3 length: 17 amino acids. The germline V gene has CDR1 SGHRS and CDR2 YFSETQ. CDR3 sequence: CASSLGRARSSYNEQFF.

The chain recombines TRBV20-1 with TRBJ2-1; the D call from TCRdb, TRBD2, cannot be confirmed without DNA. Germline values: CDR1 DFQATT, CDR2 SNEGSKA (reference sequence). The CDR3 covers 16 residues. CDR3 amino acids: CSARSLAGGRYNEQFF.

The rearrangement uses TRBV20-1 and TRBJ2-1; TCRdb names TRBD2, which stays unverified in the absence of DNA. Germline assignment: CDR1 DFQATT and CDR2 SNEGSKA (reference sequence). The CDR3 contains 17 residues. The CDR3 spells CSARDWLAGGIDNEQFF.

The rearrangement joins TRBV6-2 or TRBV6-3 to TRBJ1-6. Germline V CDR1 and CDR2: MNHEY, SVGEGT. The CDR3 is made up of 13 amino acids. The CDR3 loop reads CASSYRGNSPLHF.

The chain recombines TRBV10-1 with TRBJ1-3. This CDR3 comprises 13 residues. Germline values: CDR1 WNHNN, CDR2 SYGVQD (reference sequence). The CDR3 sequence: CASSVESGNTIYF.

CDR3 loop: CASSFGTRRGETQYF. This rearrangement joins TRBV11-2 to TRBJ2-5; absent DNA, TCRdb's TRBD2 call cannot be checked. Germline values: CDR1 SGHAT, CDR2 FQNNGV. The CDR3 has 15 residues.

The V call is TRBV14, the J call TRBJ1-2. The CDR3 is made up of 14 amino acids. Germline V CDR1 and CDR2: SGHDN, FVKESK. CDR3 sequence: CASSQDSFNYGYTF.

This chain connects TRBV12-5 to TRBJ2-3; with no DNA, the TCRdb D assignment of TRBD2 cannot be verified. The CDR3 is 16 amino acids. Germline V gene lookup returns CDR1 LGHNT and CDR2 FRNRAP. The chain's CDR3 is CASGLVQGRYTDTQYF.

The V gene is TRBV11-1, the J gene TRBJ2-2; TCRdb designates TRBD1, a call that cannot be tested without DNA. This CDR3 region has 17 residues. Germline loops: CDR1 SGHAT, CDR2 FQDESV (reference sequence). The CDR3 here is CASSLEGTGGPAGELFF. Supplemented by reference TRBV11-1 and TRBJ2-2, the full variable domain reads EAEVAQSPRYKITEKSQAVAFWCDPISGHATLYWYRQILGQGPELLVQFQDESVVDDSQLPKDRFSAERLKGVDSTLKIQPAELGDSAMYLCASSLEGTGGPAGELFFGEGSRLTVL.

The genes are TRBV5-5 and TRBJ1-2. The CDR3 is 15 amino acids. CDR1 is SGHKS, CDR2 YYEKEE, per germline (reference sequence). The CDR3 spells CASSLSAGNDYGYTF.

This chain's CDR3 is CSARRQENSPLHF. The chain links TRBV20-1 to TRBJ1-6. Germline V CDR1 and CDR2: DFQATT, SNEGSKA (reference sequence). The CDR3 sequence is 13 residues long.

The genes are TRBV12-5 and TRBJ2-3. CDR1 is LGHNT, CDR2 FRNRAP, per germline. The CDR3 runs 12 residues. CDR3 sequence: CASGSQTDTQYF.

This rearrangement joins TRBV2 to TRBJ1-4. CDR1 and CDR2 (germline): SNHLY, FYNNEI. CDR3 length: 13 residues. This CDR3 reads CASRIQPTGKLFF. The full variable domain, rest sourced from reference TRBV2 and TRBJ1-4, is EPEVTQTPSHQVTQMGQEVILRCVPISNHLYFYWYRQILGQKVEFLVSFYNNEISEKSEIFDDQFSVERPDGSNFTLKIRSTKLEDSAMYFCASRIQPTGKLFFGSGTQLSVL.

V and J are TRBV20-1 and TRBJ2-3; TCRdb designates TRBD1, a call that cannot be tested without DNA. This CDR3 is built from 16 residues. CDR1 DFQATT and CDR2 SNEGSKA come from the germline V gene (reference sequence). The CDR3: CSAQKGGIGVTDTQYF.